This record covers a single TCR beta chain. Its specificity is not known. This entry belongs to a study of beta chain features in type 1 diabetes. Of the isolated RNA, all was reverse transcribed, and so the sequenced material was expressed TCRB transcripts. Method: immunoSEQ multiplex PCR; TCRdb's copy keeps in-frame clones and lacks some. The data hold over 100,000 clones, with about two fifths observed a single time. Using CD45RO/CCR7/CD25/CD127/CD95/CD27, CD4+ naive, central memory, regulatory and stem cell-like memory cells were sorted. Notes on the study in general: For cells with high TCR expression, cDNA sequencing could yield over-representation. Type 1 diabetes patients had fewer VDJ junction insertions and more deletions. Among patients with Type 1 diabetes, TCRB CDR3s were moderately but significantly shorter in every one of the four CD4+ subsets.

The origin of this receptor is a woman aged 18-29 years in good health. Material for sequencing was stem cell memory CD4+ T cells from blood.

The CDR3 region has the DNA TGCGCCAGCAGCTTGAACGGCGGGGAGCTGTTTTTT. It codes for CASSLNGGELFF. The chain employs TRBV5-1 and TRBJ2-2; D is unclear. The CDR3 extends over 12 amino acids. Germline values: CDR1 SGHRS, CDR2 YFSETQ. The V and J ends lost 1 base and 7 bases respectively, with 5 bases between them.